The clone carrying this T cell receptor beta chain has a handful of counts. What it binds is unknown. The CDR3 is 15 residues long. Trimming at V came to 5 bases and at J to 3 bases, leaving 8 bases not matched to a gene. Germline CDR1 is MDHEN and CDR2 is SYDVKM. This record belongs to a study of response to subunit inactivated influenza vaccine. General study results and limits: Authors suggested each seasonal flu vaccination may recruit only limited numbers of new T cells.

TCRdb re-derived calls from the RT-PCR reads in MiXCR, one entry per CDR3 protein. The table shows about 300,000 distinct CDR3 sequences, with 20% to 25% occurring only once. This TCR was sampled from a man aged 50 to 69 who received an inactivated influenza vaccine. The rearrangement uses TRBV28 and TRBJ1-1, with 8 bases aligning to TRBD1. Sequences were derived from PBMCs from blood, sampled about 20 months after vaccination. This CDR3 reads CASSLTGGRDTEAFF. The DNA of the CDR3 is TGTGCCAGCAGTCTAACAGGGGGAAGGGACACTGAAGCTTTCTTT.